This TCR beta chain was sequenced in a study of regulatory T cells in long-lasting Graves disease. A word on this clonotype: Its antigen is still unknown.

Regarding the study as a whole: Favoring TRBV28, TRBJ1-2 and TRBJ2-5 was a feature seen in persistent disease.

The V and J ends lost 7 bases and 8 bases, in that order; junction bases with no gene match: 11. Germline lookup yields CDR1 LNHDA and CDR2 SQIVND (reference sequence). This CDR3 has 16 amino acids. Time point: persistent/refractory GD, antithyroid drugs over 5 years with positive TRAb. There was RNA extracted from PBMCs, and the TCR library was made from it. By American Thyroid Association guidelines, Graves' disease was diagnosed in the cohort. Combining iRepertoire HTBI primers with Arm-PCR of CDR3 regions, the authors built TCR beta libraries. TCRdb reprocessed the multiplex PCR reads via MiXCR and lists one record per CDR3 protein. The sample has some 370,000 distinct CDR3 sequences; around 23% are singletons.

The rearrangement links TRBV19 to TRBJ1-6, with 10 bases fitting TRBD1. The sample consisted of peripheral blood mononuclear cells (PBMCs), taken when the disease was refractory, from a patient treated with antithyroid drugs. This sequence originates from a woman aged 40 to 50 with Graves disease. The CDR3 DNA reads TGTGCCAGTAATGCCCCAGCGGGGACAGGGGATTCACCCCTCCACTTT. Amino acid sequence: CASNAPAGTGDSPLHF.